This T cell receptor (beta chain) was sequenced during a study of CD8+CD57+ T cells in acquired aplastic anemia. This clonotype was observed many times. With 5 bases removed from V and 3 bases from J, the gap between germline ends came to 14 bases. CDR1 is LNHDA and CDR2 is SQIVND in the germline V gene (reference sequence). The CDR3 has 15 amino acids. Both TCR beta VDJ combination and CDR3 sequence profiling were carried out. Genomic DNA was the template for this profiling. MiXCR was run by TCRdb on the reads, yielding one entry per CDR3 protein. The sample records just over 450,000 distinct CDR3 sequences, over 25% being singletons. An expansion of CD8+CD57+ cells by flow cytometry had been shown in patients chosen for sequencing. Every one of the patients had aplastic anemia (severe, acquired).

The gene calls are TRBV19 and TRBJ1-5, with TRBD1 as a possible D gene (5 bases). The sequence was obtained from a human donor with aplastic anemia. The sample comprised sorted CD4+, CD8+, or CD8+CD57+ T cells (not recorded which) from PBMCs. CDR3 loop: CASSRGRVSNQPQHF. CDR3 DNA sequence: TGTGCCAGTAGTCGAGGCAGGGTGTCCAATCAGCCCCAGCATTTT.